This T cell receptor beta chain was retrieved from a study of cytomegalovirus exposure and HLA in healthy donors. This CDR3 has 15 amino acids. Germline CDR1 reads SGHRS; CDR2 reads YFSETQ. With 2 bases clipped from V and 0 bases from J, the junction kept 3 bases outside the gene matches. Both 60 Vbeta primers and 13 Jbeta primers went into the PCR. Clones were read by immunoSEQ multiplex PCR, and TCRdb kept only the in-frame ones, dropping some. The table records some 93,000 clones, over 55% of them present only once. The chain joins TRBV5-1 to TRBJ2-3, with 7 bases lining up with TRBD1. This receptor was taken from a boy between 10 and 17 years old in good health and CMV-seropositive. The specimen was PBMCs. In DNA, the CDR3 is TGCGCCAGCAGCTTCTTGGGACAGAGCACAGATACGCAGTATTTT. Its translation is CASSFLGQSTDTQYF.